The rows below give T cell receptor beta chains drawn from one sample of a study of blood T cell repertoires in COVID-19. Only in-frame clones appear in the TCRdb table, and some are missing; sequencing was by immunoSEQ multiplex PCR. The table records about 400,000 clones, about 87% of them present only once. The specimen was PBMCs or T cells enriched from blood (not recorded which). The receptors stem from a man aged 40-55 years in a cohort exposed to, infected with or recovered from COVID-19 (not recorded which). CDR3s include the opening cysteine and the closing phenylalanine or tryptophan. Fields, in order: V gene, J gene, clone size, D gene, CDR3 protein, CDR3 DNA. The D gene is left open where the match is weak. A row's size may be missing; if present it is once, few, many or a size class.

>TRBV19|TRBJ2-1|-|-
CASRGSAEVNEQFF
TGTGCCAGTAGAGGGAGCGCGGAGGTTAATGAGCAGTTCTTC
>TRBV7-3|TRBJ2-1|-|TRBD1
CASSLRQGPYNEQFF
TGTGCCAGCAGCTTAAGACAGGGCCCCTACAATGAGCAGTTCTTC
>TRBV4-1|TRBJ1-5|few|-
CASSQVYGQPQHF
TGCGCCAGCAGCCAAGTTTACGGTCAGCCCCAGCATTTT
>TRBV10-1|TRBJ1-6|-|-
CASIGAREESPLHF
TGCGCCAGCATAGGGGCCAGGGAAGAATCACCCCTCCACTTT
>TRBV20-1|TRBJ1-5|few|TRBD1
CSASPGTGGENQPQHF
TGCAGTGCTAGTCCTGGGACAGGGGGCGAAAATCAGCCCCAGCATTTT
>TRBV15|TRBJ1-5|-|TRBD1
CATSRGGTGLNQPQHF
TGTGCCACCAGCAGAGGAGGGACAGGACTCAATCAGCCCCAGCATTTT
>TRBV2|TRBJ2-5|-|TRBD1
CASSGDSQETQYF
TGTGCCAGCAGTGGGGACAGCCAAGAGACCCAGTACTTC
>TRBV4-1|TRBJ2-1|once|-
CASSQDSPRGSSYNEQFF
TGCGCCAGCAGCCAAGATAGCCCAAGAGGAAGCTCCTACAATGAGCAGTTCTTC
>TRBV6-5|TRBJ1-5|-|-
CASRPGQDNQPQHF
TGTGCCAGCAGACCAGGCCAGGACAATCAGCCCCAGCATTTT
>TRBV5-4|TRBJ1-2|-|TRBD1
CASSLRQGVSGYTF
TGTGCCAGCAGCTTGAGGCAGGGGGTGAGTGGCTACACCTTC
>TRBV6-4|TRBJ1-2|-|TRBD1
CASSNRGVYTF
TGTGCCAGCAGTAACAGGGGTGTCTACACCTTC
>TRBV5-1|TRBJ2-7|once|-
CASSSGFLDEQYF
TGCGCCAGCAGCTCGGGATTTCTCGACGAGCAGTACTTC
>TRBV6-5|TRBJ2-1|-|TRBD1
CASSYYRGYEQFF
TGTGCCAGCAGTTATTACAGGGGGTATGAGCAGTTCTTC
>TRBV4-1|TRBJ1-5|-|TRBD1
CASSQGRQGSDQPQHF
TGCGCCAGCAGCCAAGGAAGACAGGGGTCGGATCAGCCCCAGCATTTT
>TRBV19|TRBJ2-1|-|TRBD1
CASSTWGDRLYNEQFF
TGTGCCAGTAGTACCTGGGGGGACAGGCTCTACAATGAGCAGTTCTTC
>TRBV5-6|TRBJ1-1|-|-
CASSPRALNTEAFF
TGTGCCAGCAGCCCGCGGGCTTTGAACACTGAAGCTTTCTTT
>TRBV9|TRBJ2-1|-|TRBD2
CASSVATGGNRQYNEQFF
TGTGCCAGCAGCGTAGCTACCGGGGGGAACAGGCAATACAATGAGCAGTTCTTC
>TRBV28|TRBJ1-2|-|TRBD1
CASSFPTGDYGYTF
TGTGCCAGCAGTTTCCCAACAGGGGACTATGGCTACACCTTC
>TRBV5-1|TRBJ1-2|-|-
CASREVNYGYTF
TGCGCCAGCAGGGAGGTCAACTATGGCTACACCTTC
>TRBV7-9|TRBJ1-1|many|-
CASSPRRRLNTEAFF
TGTGCCAGCAGCCCCCGGAGGAGGTTGAACACTGAAGCTTTCTTT
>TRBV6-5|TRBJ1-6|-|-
CASQWGLNSPLHF
TGTGCCAGCCAGTGGGGCCTTAATTCACCCCTCCACTTT
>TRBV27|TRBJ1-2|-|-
CASSLDRNYGYTF
TGTGCCAGCAGTCTCGACAGAAACTATGGCTACACCTTC
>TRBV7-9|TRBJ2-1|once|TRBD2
CASSLAARGGGRLDNEQFF
TGTGCCAGCAGCTTAGCCGCTCGTGGGGGCGGGAGGCTGGACAATGAGCAGTTCTTC
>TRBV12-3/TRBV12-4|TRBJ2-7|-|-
CASSPTEQYF
TGTGCCAGCAGTCCGACAGAGCAGTACTTC
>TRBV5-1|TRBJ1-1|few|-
CASSPGAGGRTEAFF
TGCGCCAGCAGCCCGGGGGCGGGGGGCCGCACTGAAGCTTTCTTT
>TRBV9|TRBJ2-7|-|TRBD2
CASSVGTSGTYEQYF
TGTGCCAGCAGCGTAGGAACTAGCGGGACCTACGAGCAGTACTTC
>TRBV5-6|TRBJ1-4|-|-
CASSLAGYNEKLFF
TGTGCCAGCAGCTTGGCGGGATATAATGAAAAACTGTTTTTT
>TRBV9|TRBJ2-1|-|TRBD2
CASSGPGLAGDEQFF
TGTGCCAGCAGCGGCCCGGGACTAGCGGGAGATGAGCAGTTCTTC
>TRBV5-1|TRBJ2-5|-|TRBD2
CASSTSSGSGETQYF
TGCGCCAGCAGCACTTCTAGCGGGAGTGGAGAGACCCAGTACTTC
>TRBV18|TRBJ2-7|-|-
CASSPDRTYEQYF
TGTGCCAGCTCGCCAGACAGAACCTACGAGCAGTACTTC
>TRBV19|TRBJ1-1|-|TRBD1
CASSPGGGSGNTEAFF
TGTGCCAGTAGCCCGGGAGGGGGCAGTGGGAACACTGAAGCTTTCTTT
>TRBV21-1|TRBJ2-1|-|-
CASSKGLAGGSSYNEQFF
TGTGCCAGCAGCAAGGGGCTAGCGGGAGGTAGCTCCTACAATGAGCAGTTCTTC
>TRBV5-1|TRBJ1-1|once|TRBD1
CASSSDRVGTEAFF
TGCGCCAGCAGCTCAGACAGGGTCGGAACTGAAGCTTTCTTT
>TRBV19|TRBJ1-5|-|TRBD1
CASRVQGVSNQPQHF
TGTGCCAGTAGGGTACAGGGGGTTAGCAATCAGCCCCAGCATTTT
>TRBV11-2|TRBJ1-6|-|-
CASSLGGNSPLHF
TGTGCCAGCAGCTTAGGAGGGAATTCACCCCTCCACTTT
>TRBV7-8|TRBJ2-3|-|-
CASSFRRGRNHPDTQYF
TGTGCCAGCAGCTTTCGGAGGGGGCGCAATCACCCAGATACGCAGTATTTT
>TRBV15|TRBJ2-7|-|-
CATSRESPGEYYEQYF
TGTGCCACCAGCAGAGAGTCCCCGGGAGAATACTACGAGCAGTACTTC
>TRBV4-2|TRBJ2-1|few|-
CASSQAGGGRGNEQFF
TGTGCCAGCAGCCAAGCCGGGGGCGGGAGAGGGAATGAGCAGTTCTTC
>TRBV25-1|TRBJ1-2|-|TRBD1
CASSESGTGGKYGYTF
TGTGCCAGCAGTGAATCCGGGACAGGGGGTAAATATGGCTACACCTTC
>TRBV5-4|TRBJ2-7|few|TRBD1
CASSQGDRGARQYF
TGTGCCAGCAGCCAGGGGGACAGGGGGGCCAGGCAGTACTTC
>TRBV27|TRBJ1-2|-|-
CASSLRQGYGYTF
TGTGCCAGCAGTTTACGGCAGGGCTATGGCTACACCTTC
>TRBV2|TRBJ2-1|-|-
CASGGRGTYNEQFF
TGTGCCAGCGGGGGCAGGGGAACCTACAATGAGCAGTTCTTC
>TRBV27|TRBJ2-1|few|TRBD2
CASSLRGLGMLQFF
TGTGCCAGCAGCCTAAGGGGACTAGGGATGTTGCAGTTCTTC
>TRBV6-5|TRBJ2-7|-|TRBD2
CASSYSSSGGYEQYF
TGTGCCAGCAGTTACTCTTCTAGCGGGGGTTACGAGCAGTACTTC
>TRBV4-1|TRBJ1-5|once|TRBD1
CASSQSGGGTGYQPQHF
TGCGCCAGCAGCCAAAGCGGAGGTGGGACAGGGTATCAGCCCCAGCATTTT
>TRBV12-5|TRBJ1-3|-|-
CASGLVPNGNTIYF
TGTGCTAGTGGTTTGGTCCCTAATGGAAACACCATATATTTT
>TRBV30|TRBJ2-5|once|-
CAWIPKRVGETQYF
TGTGCCTGGATTCCCAAGCGGGTCGGGGAGACCCAGTACTTC
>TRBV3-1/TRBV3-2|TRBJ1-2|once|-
CASSQAWGGYGYTF
TGTGCCAGCAGTCAAGCTTGGGGGGGGTATGGCTACACCTTC
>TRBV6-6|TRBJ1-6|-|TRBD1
CASSFDRDGNSPLHF
TGTGCCAGCAGTTTCGACAGGGACGGCAATTCACCCCTCCACTTT
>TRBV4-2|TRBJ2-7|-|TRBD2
CASSQVGLAGGNYEQYF
TGTGCCAGCAGCCAAGTAGGGCTAGCGGGAGGGAACTACGAGCAGTACTTC
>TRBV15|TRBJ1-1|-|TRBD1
CATSRAGTGGVSTEAFF
TGTGCCACCAGCAGAGCCGGGACAGGGGGAGTTAGCACTGAAGCTTTCTTT
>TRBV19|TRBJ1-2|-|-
CASSQGWGSFGGYTF
TGTGCCAGTAGTCAAGGTTGGGGCTCCTTTGGCGGCTACACCTTC